The 21 T cell receptor beta chains in this list originate from one sample, sequenced in a study of blood T cell repertoires in COVID-19. Repertoires were generated with immunoSEQ multiplex PCR, while TCRdb's copy carries only in-frame clones and drops some. The sample gives roughly 41,000 clones, just under 85% of which show up once; around 4.8% is in the top ten. The sample taken for sequencing was peripheral blood. Receptors were obtained from a man aged 45-65 years with active COVID-19.

Notes on this clone: Compared with germline, one end of the junction differs, possibly owing to a read error. V usage is TRBV11-2 and J usage is TRBJ1-1; D unclear. Germline lookup yields CDR1 SGHAT and CDR2 FQNNGV. The CDR3 consists of 12 residues. As DNA, the CDR3 is TGTGCCAGCAGCTTACTCAACAGTGAAGCTTTCTTT. Translated: CASSLLNSEAFF.

The chain uses TRBV19 and TRBJ2-5; 7 nucleotides agree with TRBD1. The germline gives CDR1 LNHDA, CDR2 SQIVND (reference sequence). The length of the CDR3 is 12 residues. V lost 6 bases and J lost 5; bases outside the gene matches: 3. The CDR3 here is CASRGGRETQYF. In DNA, the CDR3 is TGTGCCAGTAGAGGGGGCCGGGAGACCCAGTACTTC.

This clone was seen a handful of times. The CDR3 here is CASSYADRYYEQYF. The CDR3 nucleotides read TGTGCCAGCAGTTACGCAGACAGATACTACGAGCAGTACTTC. The genes are TRBV6-6 and TRBJ2-7, with a weak D call TRBD1 (5 bases). This CDR3 spans 14 amino acids. V dropped 2 bases and J dropped 3 bases, with 11 bases sitting between them. CDR1 and CDR2 from the germline V gene are MNHNY and SVGAGI (reference sequence).

The chain is built from TRBV21-1 and TRBJ2-4; the table calls TRBD1, which could not be checked here. TRBV21-1 is a pseudogene segment. The CDR3 is 16 amino acids. The CDR3 nucleotides are TGTGCCAGCAGCAAACATCAGGGTCCAGCCAAAAACATTCAGTACTTC. The encoded protein is CASSKHQGPAKNIQYF.

This clone has just a few counts. J is TRBJ2-2 and V is TRBV28; D not resolved. The CDR3 covers 12 residues. Germline CDR1 is MDHEN and CDR2 is SYDVKM. Deletions cut 7 bases from V and 2 bases from J, with 5 bases between. CDR3 amino acids: CASTLNTGELFF. As DNA, the CDR3 is TGTGCCAGCACCCTAAACACCGGGGAGCTGTTTTTT. The whole variable domain, remainder taken from reference TRBV28 and TRBJ2-2, is DVKVTQSSRYLVKRTGEKVFLECVQDMDHENMFWYRQDPGLGLRLIYFSYDVKMKEKGDIPEGYSVSREKKERFSLILESASTNQTSMYLCASTLNTGELFFGEGSRLTVL.

This chain uses TRBV7-9 with TRBJ1-1; D is unresolved. CDR1 and CDR2 from the germline V gene are SEHNR and FQNEAQ (reference sequence). With 5 bases removed from V and 1 base from J, the gap between germline ends came to 17 bases. The CDR3 is 16 amino acids. CDR3 coding DNA: TGTGCCAGCAGCCCGCTAGGCTACACTTCGAACACTGAAGCTTTCTTT. Encoded protein: CASSPLGYTSNTEAFF.

The chain links TRBV5-1 to TRBJ2-1; 13 nucleotides match TRBD2. Looked up from germline, CDR1 is SGHRS and CDR2 is YFSETQ. The CDR3 sequence is 15 residues long. With 4 bases clipped from V and 7 bases from J, the junction kept 5 bases outside the gene matches. The CDR3 spells CASSEGLAGVNEQFF. The CDR3 DNA follows: TGCGCCAGCAGCGAAGGACTAGCGGGGGTAAATGAGCAGTTCTTC.

The V and J genes are TRBV6-5 and TRBJ2-3; 13 nucleotides agree with TRBD2. The CDR3 runs 16 residues. Trimming cost V 4 bases and J 1 base; bases outside gene matches: 2. The germline V gene has CDR1 MNHEY and CDR2 SVGAGI. The CDR3 DNA reads TGTGCCAGCAGTTTCGGACTAGCGGGGGGCACAGATACGCAGTATTTT. Translating gives CASSFGLAGGTDTQYF.

This chain uses TRBV2 with TRBJ2-1; 8 nucleotides match TRBD2. Losses at the gene ends were 3 bases for V and 4 bases for J; bases not matched to a gene: 5. The CDR3 is made up of 15 amino acids. Germline V gene sequence: CDR1 SNHLY, CDR2 FYNNEI. The CDR3: CASSEAAGVYNEQFF. In DNA, the CDR3 is TGTGCCAGCAGTGAGGCAGCGGGGGTTTACAATGAGCAGTTCTTC.

The rearrangement links TRBV10-3 to TRBJ1-1, with D possibly being TRBD1 (5 bases). Trimming took 5 bases from V and 1 from J, leaving 8 bases between them. CDR3 length: 13 residues. Per the germline V gene, CDR1 is ENHRY and CDR2 is SYGVKD. Written as DNA, the CDR3 is TGTGCCATCAGTCCCAGGGAGAACACTGAAGCTTTCTTT. Amino acids: CAISPRENTEAFF.

The V call is TRBV2, the J call TRBJ1-4; D is unresolved. The germline CDR1 and CDR2 sequences are SNHLY and FYNNEI. V was trimmed by 8 bases and J by 6 bases, leaving 13 bases between them. The CDR3 sequence is 13 residues long. The CDR3 DNA is TGTGCCAGCCAGGCTTGGGTTGATGAAAAACTGTTTTTT. Its protein is CASQAWVDEKLFF.

The chain recombines TRBV9 with TRBJ1-2, with D possibly matching TRBD1 (5 bases). In germline, CDR1 is SGDLS, CDR2 YYNGEE. Trimming took off 4 bases at V and 4 bases at J, with 11 bases between the two ends. The CDR3 consists of 13 residues. The CDR3 is CASSPGLAYGYTF. For the CDR3, the DNA is TGTGCCAGCAGCCCGGGACTGGCCTATGGCTACACCTTC. Together with reference TRBV9 and TRBJ1-2, the CDR3 gives the full variable domain: DSGVTQTPKHLITATGQRVTLRCSPRSGDLSVYWYQQSLDQGLQFLIQYYNGEERAKGNILERFSAQQFPDLHSELNLSSLELGDSALYFCASSPGLAYGYTFGSGTRLTVV.

This clone came up a few times. The chain links TRBV11-2 to TRBJ2-1, with 12 bases lining up with TRBD2. The V gene end was trimmed by 5 bases and the J gene end by 8 bases; junction bases not matched to a gene: 10. Germline loops: CDR1 SGHAT, CDR2 FQNNGV. CDR3 length: 16 amino acids. CDR3 coding DNA: TGTGCCAGCAGCCGCTGGGCTAGCGGGGGGGCTGATGAGCAGTTCTTC. The encoded protein is CASSRWASGGADEQFF.

This clone was picked up a small number of times. The genes are TRBV11-2 and TRBJ2-2; tentatively, D is TRBD1 (5 bases). V was clipped by 1 base and J by 7 bases, with 10 bases between them. Germline-derived CDR1 and CDR2 are SGHAT and FQNNGV. The CDR3 runs 14 residues. DNA of the CDR3: TGTGCCAGCAGCTTAGCAGGGTTTAACGGGGAGCTGTTTTTT. This translates into CASSLAGFNGELFF. The full variable domain, in which reference TRBV11-2 and TRBJ2-2 provide the parts outside the CDR3, is EAGVAQSPRYKIIEKRQSVAFWCNPISGHATLYWYQQILGQGPKLLIQFQNNGVVDDSQLPKDRFSAERLKGVDSTLKIQPAKLEDSAVYLCASSLAGFNGELFFGEGSRLTVL.

This chain joins TRBV27 and TRBJ2-5; 10 bases map to TRBD1. CDR3 size: 14 residues. Germline CDR1 MNHEY, CDR2 SMNVEV (reference sequence). The ends lost 6 bases at V and 5 bases at J; junction bases unmatched: 6. DNA of the CDR3: TGTGCCAGCAGGACGACAGGGGGCTGGGAGACCCAGTACTTC. Protein sequence: CASRTTGGWETQYF.

The rearrangement joins TRBV6-5 to TRBJ2-1, with 7 bases fitting TRBD1. The V gene's germline CDR1 is MNHEY and CDR2 SVGAGI. The V segment lost 6 bases and the J segment 0 bases; nucleotides outside the gene matches: 5. The CDR3 totals 15 residues. In nucleotides, the CDR3 is TGTGCCAGCAGCCGCGACAGGGACTCCTACAATGAGCAGTTCTTC. Amino acids: CASSRDRDSYNEQFF.

The chain combines TRBV5-6 with TRBJ2-7; D possibly corresponds to TRBD2 (5 bases). Looked up from germline, CDR1 is SGHDT and CDR2 is YYEEEE. This CDR3 comprises 13 residues. Trimming cost V 0 bases and J 3 bases, with 7 bases left between them. CDR3 DNA: TGTGCCAGCAGCTTGGGAGGAGGCTACGAGCAGTACTTC. This gives the protein CASSLGGGYEQYF.

The genes are TRBV9 and TRBJ2-5; tentatively, D is TRBD2 (6 bases). Germline loops: CDR1 SGDLS, CDR2 YYNGEE. The CDR3 has 15 amino acids. Trimming took off 0 bases at V and 4 bases at J, with 13 bases between the two ends. CDR3 region: CASSVGETRVETQYF. CDR3 sequence (DNA): TGTGCCAGCAGCGTAGGTGAGACTAGGGTAGAGACCCAGTACTTC.

This sequence joins TRBV9 and TRBJ2-5; TRBD2 matches at 12 bases. The CDR3 is made up of 19 amino acids. V lost 0 bases, J lost 4 bases, and 13 bases stayed unmatched. From germline, CDR1 is SGDLS and CDR2 YYNGEE. The CDR3 is CASSVESPASGGASETQYF. Written as DNA, the CDR3 is TGTGCCAGCAGCGTAGAATCTCCGGCTAGCGGGGGGGCCTCAGAGACCCAGTACTTC.

The rearrangement joins TRBV10-3 to TRBJ1-6; 8 bases line up with TRBD1. The junction had 9 bases not matched to a gene; V was cut back by 10 bases and J by 7 bases. Per germline, CDR1 ENHRY and CDR2 SYGVKD. The CDR3 is 14 residues long. CDR3 DNA sequence: TGTGCCACGACTCTCGACAGGGGAAATTCACCCCTCCACTTT. It is translated as CATTLDRGNSPLHF.

V usage is TRBV2 and J usage is TRBJ1-2, with D possibly being TRBD1 (5 bases). V was trimmed by 10 bases and J by 8 bases, leaving 14 bases between them. Germline CDR1 reads SNHLY; CDR2 reads FYNNEI. There are 11 residues in the CDR3. The CDR3 protein is CATRTGDGYTF. Written as DNA, the CDR3 is TGTGCCACCCGGACGGGGGACGGCTACACCTTC.